This entry concerns a single TCR beta chain. What it binds is not known. The protocol was immunoSEQ multiplex PCR, while the TCRdb copy is restricted to in-frame clones and leaves out a portion. The data show 57,000 or so clones, around nine tenths seen once. Germline loops: CDR1 SGHNT, CDR2 YYREEE (reference sequence). The CDR3 contains 15 residues. This specimen comes from a study of OX40 agonist ivuxolimab in advanced cancers. Study-level background: Past anti-PD-1, anti-PD-L1 or anti-CTLA-4 therapy was accepted, and roughly 40% had received some.

General study points: It was not determined which antigens were specifically recognized by the peripheral T cells that had undergone clonal expansion. The study observed clonal expansion of CD4+ and CD8+ blood T cells by week 6 at 0.1 to 3.0 mg/kg.

The sequence was collected from an adult with an advanced solid tumor such as melanoma, head and neck, liver or kidney cancer. This specimen was CD4+ or CD8+ T cells sorted from blood, taken in a trial of the OX40 agonist ivuxolimab. The rearrangement uses TRBV5-4 and TRBJ2-5; 9 bases line up with TRBD2. The J call may be in error: the DNA end matches TRBJ2-7 better. The CDR3 here is CASSVTSGSSYEQYF. CDR3 bases: TGTGCCAGCAGCGTGACTAGCGGAAGCTCCTACGAGCAGTACTTC.